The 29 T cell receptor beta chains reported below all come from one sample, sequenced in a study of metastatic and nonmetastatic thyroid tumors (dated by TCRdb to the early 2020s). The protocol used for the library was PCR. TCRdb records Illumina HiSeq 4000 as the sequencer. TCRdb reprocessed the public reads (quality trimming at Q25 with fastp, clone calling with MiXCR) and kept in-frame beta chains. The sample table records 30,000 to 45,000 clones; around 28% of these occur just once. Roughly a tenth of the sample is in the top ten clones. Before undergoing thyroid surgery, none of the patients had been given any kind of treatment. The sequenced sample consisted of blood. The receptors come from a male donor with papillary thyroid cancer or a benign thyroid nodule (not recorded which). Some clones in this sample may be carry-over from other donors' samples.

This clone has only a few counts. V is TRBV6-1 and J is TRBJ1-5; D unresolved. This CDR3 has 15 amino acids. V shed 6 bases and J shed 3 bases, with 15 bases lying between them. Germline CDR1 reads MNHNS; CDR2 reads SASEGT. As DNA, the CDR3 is TGTGCCAGCAGCCAAATTGCGGGTTACAATCAGCCCCAGCATTTT. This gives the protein CASSQIAGYNQPQHF.

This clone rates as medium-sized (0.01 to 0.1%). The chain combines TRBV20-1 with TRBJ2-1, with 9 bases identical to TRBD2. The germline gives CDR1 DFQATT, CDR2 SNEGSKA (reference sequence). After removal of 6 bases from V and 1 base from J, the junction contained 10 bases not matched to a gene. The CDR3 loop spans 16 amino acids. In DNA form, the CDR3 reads TGCAGTGCACATTTCCGGAGCGGGAGGTCCTACAATGAGCAGTTCTTC. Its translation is CSAHFRSGRSYNEQFF.

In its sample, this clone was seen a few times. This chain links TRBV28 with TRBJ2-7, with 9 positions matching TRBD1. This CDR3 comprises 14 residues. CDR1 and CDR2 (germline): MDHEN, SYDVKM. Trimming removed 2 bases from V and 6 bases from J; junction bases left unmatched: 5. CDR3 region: CASSLRTGVGEQYF. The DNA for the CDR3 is TGTGCCAGCAGTTTAAGGACAGGGGTGGGCGAGCAGTACTTC.

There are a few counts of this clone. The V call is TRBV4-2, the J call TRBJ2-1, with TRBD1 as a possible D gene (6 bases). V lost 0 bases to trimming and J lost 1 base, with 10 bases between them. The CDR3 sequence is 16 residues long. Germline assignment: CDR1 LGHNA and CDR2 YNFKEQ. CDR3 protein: CASSQDGGWSYNEQFF. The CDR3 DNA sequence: TGTGCCAGCAGCCAAGATGGGGGCTGGTCCTACAATGAGCAGTTCTTC.

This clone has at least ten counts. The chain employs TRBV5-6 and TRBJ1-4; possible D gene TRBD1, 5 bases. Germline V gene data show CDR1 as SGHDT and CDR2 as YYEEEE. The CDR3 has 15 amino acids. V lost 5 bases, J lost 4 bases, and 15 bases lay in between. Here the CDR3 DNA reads TGTGCCAGCAGGGCTGGGGGGGATTATAATGAAAAACTGTTTTTT. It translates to CASRAGGDYNEKLFF.

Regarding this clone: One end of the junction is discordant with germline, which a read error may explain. CDR3 residues: CSARGAGGYGYIF. DNA for the CDR3: TGCAGTGCTAGGGGGGCAGGGGGCTATGGCTACATCTTC. The chain combines TRBV20-1 with TRBJ1-2; 8 positions agree with TRBD1. CDR3 length: 13 residues. Looked up from germline, CDR1 is DFQATT and CDR2 is SNEGSKA (reference sequence).

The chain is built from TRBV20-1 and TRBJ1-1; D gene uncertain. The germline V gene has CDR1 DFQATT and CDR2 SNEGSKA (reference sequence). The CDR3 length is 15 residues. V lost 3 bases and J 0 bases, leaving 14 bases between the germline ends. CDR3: CSARRLGRMNTEAFF. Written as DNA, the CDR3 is TGCAGTGCTAGGAGACTCGGACGGATGAACACTGAAGCTTTCTTT.

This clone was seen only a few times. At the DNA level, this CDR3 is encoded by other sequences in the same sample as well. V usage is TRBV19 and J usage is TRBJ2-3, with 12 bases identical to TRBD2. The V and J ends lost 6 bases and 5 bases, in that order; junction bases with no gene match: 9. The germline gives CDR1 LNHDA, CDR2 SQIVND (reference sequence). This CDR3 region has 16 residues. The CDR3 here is CASSSSRLAGVDTQYF. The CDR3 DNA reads TGTGCCAGTAGCAGCTCCAGACTAGCGGGAGTAGATACGCAGTATTTT.

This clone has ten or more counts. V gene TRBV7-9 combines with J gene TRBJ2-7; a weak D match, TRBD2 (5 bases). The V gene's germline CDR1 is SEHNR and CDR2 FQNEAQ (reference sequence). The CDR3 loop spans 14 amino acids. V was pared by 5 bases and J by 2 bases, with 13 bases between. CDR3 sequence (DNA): TGTGCCAGCAGCCAAACTAGTCCACCCTACGAGCAGTACTTC. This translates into CASSQTSPPYEQYF.

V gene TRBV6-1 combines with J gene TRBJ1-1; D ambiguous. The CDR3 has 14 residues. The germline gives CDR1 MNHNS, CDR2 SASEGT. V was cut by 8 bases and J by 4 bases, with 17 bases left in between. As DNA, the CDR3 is TGTGCCAGCCCCTTAGACTTTGGAGGCACTGAAGCTTTCTTT. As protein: CASPLDFGGTEAFF.

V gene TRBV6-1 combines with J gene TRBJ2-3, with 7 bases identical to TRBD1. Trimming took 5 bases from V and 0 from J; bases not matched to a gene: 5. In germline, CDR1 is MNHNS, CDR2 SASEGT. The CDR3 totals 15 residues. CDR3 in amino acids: CASSLPGQSTDTQYF. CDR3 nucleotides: TGTGCCAGCAGTCTTCCGGGACAGAGCACAGATACGCAGTATTTT.

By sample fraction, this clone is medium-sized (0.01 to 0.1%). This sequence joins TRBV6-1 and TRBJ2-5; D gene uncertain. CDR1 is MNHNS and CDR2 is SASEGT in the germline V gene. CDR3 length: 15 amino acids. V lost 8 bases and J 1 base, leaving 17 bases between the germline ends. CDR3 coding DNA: TGTGCCAGCCGGTTAGAAGTTACCTCCCAAGAGACCCAGTACTTC. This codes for CASRLEVTSQETQYF.

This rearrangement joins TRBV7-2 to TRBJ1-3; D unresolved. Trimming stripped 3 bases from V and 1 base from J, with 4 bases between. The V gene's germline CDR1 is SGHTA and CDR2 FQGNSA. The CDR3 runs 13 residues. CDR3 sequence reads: CASSLGSGNTIYF. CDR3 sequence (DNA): TGTGCCAGCAGCTTGGGGTCTGGAAACACCATATATTTT.

The DNA for the CDR3 is TGTGCCAGCAGCCCACGACAGGGAGGGGACTATGGCTACACCTTC. It encodes CASSPRQGGDYGYTF. V usage is TRBV7-2 and J usage is TRBJ1-2; 7 bases are shared with TRBD1. The CDR3 totals 15 residues. Germline CDR1 is SGHTA and CDR2 is FQGNSA. The V segment lost 5 bases and the J segment 3 bases; nucleotides outside the gene matches: 9.

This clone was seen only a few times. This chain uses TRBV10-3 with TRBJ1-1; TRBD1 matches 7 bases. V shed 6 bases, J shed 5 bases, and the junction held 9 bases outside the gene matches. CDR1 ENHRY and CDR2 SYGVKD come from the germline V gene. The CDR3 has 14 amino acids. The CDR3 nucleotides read TGTGCCATCAGGGAGGGGGCAGTGGTGACTGAAGCTTTCTTT. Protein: CAIREGAVVTEAFF.

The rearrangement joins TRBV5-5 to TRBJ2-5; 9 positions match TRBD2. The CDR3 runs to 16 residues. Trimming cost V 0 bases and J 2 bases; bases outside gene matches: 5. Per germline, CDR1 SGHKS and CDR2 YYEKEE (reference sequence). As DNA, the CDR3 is TGTGCCAGCAGCTTGGCCCTTAGCGGGGGACAAGAGACCCAGTACTTC. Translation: CASSLALSGGQETQYF.

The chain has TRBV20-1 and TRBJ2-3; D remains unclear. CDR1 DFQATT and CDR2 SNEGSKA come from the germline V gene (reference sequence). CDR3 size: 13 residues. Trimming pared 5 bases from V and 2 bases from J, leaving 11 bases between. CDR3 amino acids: CSALNPTTDTQYF. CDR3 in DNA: TGCAGTGCTCTTAACCCCACCACAGATACGCAGTATTTT.

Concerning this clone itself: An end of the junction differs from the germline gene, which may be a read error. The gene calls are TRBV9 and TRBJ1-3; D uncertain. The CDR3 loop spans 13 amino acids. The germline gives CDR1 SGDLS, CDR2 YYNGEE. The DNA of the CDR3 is TGTGCCAGCAGCGTAGACGGGGAGGTGGCATATAATTTT. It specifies CASSVDGEVAYNF.

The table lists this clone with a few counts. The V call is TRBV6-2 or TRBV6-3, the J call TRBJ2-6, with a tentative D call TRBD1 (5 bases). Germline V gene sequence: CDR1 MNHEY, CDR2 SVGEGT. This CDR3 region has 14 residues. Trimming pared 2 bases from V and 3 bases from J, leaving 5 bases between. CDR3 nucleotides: TGTGCCAGCAGTTACAGGGGTGGGGCCAACGTCCTGACTTTC. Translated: CASSYRGGANVLTF.

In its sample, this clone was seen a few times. The CDR3 here is CASMGQGTQQPQHF. DNA for the CDR3: TGTGCCAGCATGGGACAGGGGACTCAACAGCCCCAGCATTTT. The chain links TRBV6-1 to TRBJ1-5; the match to TRBD1 covers 10 bases. CDR1 is MNHNS and CDR2 is SASEGT in the germline V gene. The CDR3 length is 14 residues. Unmatched junction bases numbered 7, after V lost 7 bases and J lost 7 bases.

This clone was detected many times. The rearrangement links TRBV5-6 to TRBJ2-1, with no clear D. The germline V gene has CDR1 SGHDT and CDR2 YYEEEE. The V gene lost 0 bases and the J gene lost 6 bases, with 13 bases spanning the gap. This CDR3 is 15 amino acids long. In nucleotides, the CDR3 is TGTGCCAGCAGCTTGGGACGTGTACTCCTCAATGAGCAGTTCTTC. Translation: CASSLGRVLLNEQFF.

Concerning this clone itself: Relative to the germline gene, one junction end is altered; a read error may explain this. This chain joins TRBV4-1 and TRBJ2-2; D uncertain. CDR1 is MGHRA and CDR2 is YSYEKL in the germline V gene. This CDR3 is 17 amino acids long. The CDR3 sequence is CVSSQEVRAVGTGELFF. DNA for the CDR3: TGCGTCAGCAGCCAAGAGGTCCGGGCGGTTGGGACCGGGGAGCTGTTTTTT.

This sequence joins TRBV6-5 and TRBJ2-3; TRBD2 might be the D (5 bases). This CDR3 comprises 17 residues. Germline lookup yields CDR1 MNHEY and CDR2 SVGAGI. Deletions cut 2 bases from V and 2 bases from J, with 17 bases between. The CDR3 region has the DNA TGTGCCAGCAGTTACCCAGTGGAGGTAGGCTACACAGATACGCAGTATTTT. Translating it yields CASSYPVEVGYTDTQYF.

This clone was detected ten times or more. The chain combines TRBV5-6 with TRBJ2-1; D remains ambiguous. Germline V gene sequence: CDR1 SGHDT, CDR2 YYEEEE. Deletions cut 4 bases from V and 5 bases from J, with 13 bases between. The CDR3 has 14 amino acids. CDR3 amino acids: CASSPVGNNNEQFF. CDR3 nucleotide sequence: TGTGCCAGCAGCCCCGTAGGGAATAACAATGAGCAGTTCTTC. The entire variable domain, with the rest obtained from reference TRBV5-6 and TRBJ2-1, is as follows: DAGVTQSPTHLIKTRGQQVTLRCSPKSGHDTVSWYQQALGQGPQFIFQYYEEEERQRGNFPDRFSGHQFPNYSSELNVNALLLGDSALYLCASSPVGNNNEQFFGPGTRLTVL.

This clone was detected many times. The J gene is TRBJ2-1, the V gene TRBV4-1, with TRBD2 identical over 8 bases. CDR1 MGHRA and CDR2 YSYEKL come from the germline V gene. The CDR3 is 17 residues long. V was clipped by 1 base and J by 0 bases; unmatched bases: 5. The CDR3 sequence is CASSQALADISYNEQFF. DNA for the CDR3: TGCGCCAGCAGCCAAGCACTAGCGGATATCTCCTACAATGAGCAGTTCTTC.

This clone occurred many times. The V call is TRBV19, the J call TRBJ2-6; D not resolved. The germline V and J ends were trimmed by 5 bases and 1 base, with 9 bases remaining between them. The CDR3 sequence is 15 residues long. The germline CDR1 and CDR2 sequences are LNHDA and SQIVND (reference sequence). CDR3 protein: CASSPSTSGANVLTF. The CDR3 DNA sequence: TGTGCCAGTAGTCCCTCTACATCTGGGGCCAACGTCCTGACTTTC.

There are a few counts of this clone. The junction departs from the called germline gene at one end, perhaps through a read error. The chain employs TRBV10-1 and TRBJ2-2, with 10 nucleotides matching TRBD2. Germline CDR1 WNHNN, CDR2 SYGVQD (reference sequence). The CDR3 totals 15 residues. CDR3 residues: CASSDEAGGPGELFF. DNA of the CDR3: TGCGCCAGCAGTGATGAAGCGGGAGGGCCCGGTGAGCTGTTTTTT.

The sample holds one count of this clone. CDR3 sequence: CSALRALGPYEQYF. The DNA of the CDR3 is TGCAGTGCTCTAAGGGCCTTGGGGCCGTACGAGCAGTACTTC. The chain joins TRBV20-1 to TRBJ2-7; weak D call: TRBD1 (5 bases). This CDR3 contains 14 residues. Germline V lookup: CDR1 DFQATT, CDR2 SNEGSKA (reference sequence). The ends were cut back, 5 bases at V and 4 bases at J, with 18 bases in the middle.

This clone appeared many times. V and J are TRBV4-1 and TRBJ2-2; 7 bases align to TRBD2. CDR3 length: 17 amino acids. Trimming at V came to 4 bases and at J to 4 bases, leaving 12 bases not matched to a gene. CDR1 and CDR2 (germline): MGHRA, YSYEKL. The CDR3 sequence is CASSRVEGGWGTGELFF. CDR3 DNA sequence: TGCGCCAGCAGCCGAGTGGAGGGAGGGTGGGGCACCGGGGAGCTGTTTTTT.